The 23 T cell receptor beta chains below were found in one sample sequenced in a study of blood T cells in healthy people across ages. Together with a sample-barcoded 5' primer, a J-beta primer mix was included in a second PCR lasting about 7 to 12 cycles. From the 5' RACE reads, TCRdb called clonotypes with MiXCR, one entry per CDR3 protein. The table lists roughly 1.7 million distinct CDR3 sequences, roughly 32% of them singletons. The source material was blood. The receptors stem from a young woman in good health.

The genes are TRBV24-1 and TRBJ2-7; 8 positions agree with TRBD2. Germline-derived CDR1 and CDR2 are KGHDR and SFDVKD. There are 14 residues in the CDR3. Trimming removed 6 bases from V and 2 bases from J; junction bases left unmatched: 5. The CDR3 region is CATSPRGEPYEQYF. CDR3 DNA sequence: TGTGCCACCAGTCCGCGGGGGGAACCCTACGAGCAGTACTTC.

Only a few counts were recorded for this clonotype. The V and J genes are TRBV9 and TRBJ2-7; D call uncertain. V was trimmed by 4 bases and J by 1 base, leaving 12 bases between them. This CDR3 region has 14 residues. Germline values: CDR1 SGDLS, CDR2 YYNGEE. In nucleotides, the CDR3 is TGTGCCAGCAGCCCTGAAGTCGTTTCCTACGAGCAGTACTTC. Translation: CASSPEVVSYEQYF.

The chain uses TRBV10-3 and TRBJ1-1; no clear D. V was pared by 3 bases and J by 1 base, with 12 bases between. Germline CDR1 reads ENHRY; CDR2 reads SYGVKD. The CDR3 length is 15 residues. CDR3 in DNA: TGTGCCATCAGTGATCCCGACAAGCGGAACACTGAAGCTTTCTTT. It is translated as CAISDPDKRNTEAFF.

The V and J genes are TRBV12-3 or TRBV12-4 and TRBJ2-5, with TRBD2 matching 16 bases. The CDR3 is 17 residues long. Trimming cost V 6 bases and J 6 bases; bases outside gene matches: 10. The CDR3 sequence: CASSPGTSGGASQTQYF. The CDR3 region has the DNA TGTGCCAGCAGCCCTGGGACTAGCGGGGGGGCCTCGCAGACCCAGTACTTC.

This clonotype appeared a few times. This rearrangement joins TRBV20-1 to TRBJ2-2; D is perhaps TRBD1 or TRBD2 (5 bases each). This CDR3 is 16 amino acids long. From germline, CDR1 is DFQATT and CDR2 SNEGSKA (reference sequence). Trimming left V 3 bases short and J 5 bases short, with 19 bases between. CDR3 in DNA: TGCAGTGCTAGGAAGGCCGGGACCCGTGGAACCGGGGAGCTGTTTTTT. Amino acid sequence: CSARKAGTRGTGELFF.

The genes are TRBV21-1 and TRBJ2-1; TRBD2, the table's D call, lacks a check against the DNA. TRBV21-1 is listed as a pseudogene. The CDR3 covers 18 residues. This CDR3 is CASSKVPSGTLSYNEQFF. The CDR3 DNA follows: TGTGCCAGCAGCAAAGTCCCTAGCGGGACCCTCTCCTACAATGAGCAGTTCTTC.

The chain is built from TRBV7-2 and TRBJ2-7, with D hard to call. The CDR3 covers 15 residues. Deletions cut 5 bases from V and 0 bases from J, with 14 bases between. In germline, CDR1 is SGHTA, CDR2 FQGNSA. CDR3 nucleotide sequence: TGTGCCAGCAGCCCCACTGCCACGAGCTCCTACGAGCAGTACTTC. Translation: CASSPTATSSYEQYF.

This clonotype was recorded a few times. The genes are TRBV9 and TRBJ2-7; D perhaps matches TRBD1 (6 bases). The CDR3 has 14 amino acids. Trimming took 4 bases from V and 3 from J, leaving 14 bases between them. The germline V gene encodes CDR1 SGDLS and CDR2 YYNGEE. In DNA form, the CDR3 reads TGTGCCAGCAGCCCTCGGGACACCCACTACGAGCAGTACTTC. This gives the protein CASSPRDTHYEQYF.

The chain uses TRBV27 and TRBJ2-7, with D unresolved. The CDR3 covers 13 residues. V shed 2 bases and J shed 2 bases, with 7 bases lying between them. The V gene's germline CDR1 is MNHEY and CDR2 SMNVEV (reference sequence). The CDR3 coding sequence is TGTGCCAGCAGTTTACCCGATGCCTACGAGCAGTACTTC. Protein product: CASSLPDAYEQYF.

This clonotype was seen more than once but under ten times. The chain couples TRBV3-1 to TRBJ2-7; 11 bases agree with TRBD2. Germline V lookup: CDR1 LGHDT, CDR2 YNNKEL (reference sequence). This CDR3 contains 16 residues. V gave up 1 base and J gave up 6 bases; unmatched junction bases: 8. The CDR3: CASSQGGTSGRGEQYF. DNA of the CDR3: TGTGCCAGCAGCCAAGGCGGCACTAGCGGGAGAGGCGAGCAGTACTTC.

The V gene is TRBV13, the J gene TRBJ2-3, with TRBD2 matching 10 bases. This CDR3 contains 16 residues. Germline V CDR1 and CDR2: PRHDT, FYEKMQ (reference sequence). V gave up 2 bases and J gave up 5 bases; unmatched junction bases: 7. Here the CDR3 reads CASSLPTTSGRDTQYF. CDR3 DNA sequence: TGTGCCAGCAGCTTACCGACGACTAGCGGGCGAGATACGCAGTATTTT.

The J gene is TRBJ2-5, the V gene TRBV15; tentative D call: TRBD2 (5 bases). V gave up 8 bases and J gave up 3 bases, with 10 bases separating them. This CDR3 comprises 12 residues. Germline assignment: CDR1 LNHNV and CDR2 YYDKDF (reference sequence). The CDR3 DNA sequence: TGTGCCACCGCAGGACTGAAAGAGACCCAGTACTTC. Its protein is CATAGLKETQYF.

This clonotype was recorded only once. Sequence at one end of the junction differs from germline and may be a read error. The CDR3 here is CASRALAASTGTQYF. The CDR3, as DNA: TGTGCCAGCAGGGCTCTAGCGGCTAGCACAGGTACGCAGTATTTT. This rearrangement joins TRBV3-1 to TRBJ2-3, with TRBD2 matching 7 bases. The CDR3 has 15 amino acids. The germline CDR1 and CDR2 sequences are LGHDT and YNNKEL (reference sequence).

This clonotype showed up just a few times. The chain employs TRBV4-1 and TRBJ1-2; D is possibly TRBD1 (5 bases). CDR1 MGHRA and CDR2 YSYEKL come from the germline V gene. This CDR3 region has 14 residues. V lost 3 bases, J lost 8 bases, and 16 bases lay in between. The CDR3 region has the DNA TGCGCCAGCAGCCACCCGGCAGGGCCGAAAGGCTACACCTTC. Residues: CASSHPAGPKGYTF.

The rearrangement links TRBV5-5 to TRBJ1-5; D is uncertain. Germline CDR1 is SGHKS and CDR2 is YYEKEE (reference sequence). The CDR3 totals 16 residues. V lost 3 bases to trimming and J lost 1 base, with 14 bases between them. The CDR3 coding sequence is TGTGCCAGCAGCTCGGACCAACCTGGGAGCAATCAGCCCCAGCATTTT. Protein sequence: CASSSDQPGSNQPQHF.

This clonotype has more than one count but fewer than ten. The chain links TRBV29-1 to TRBJ2-1; either TRBD1 or TRBD2 may supply D (5 bases each). Trimming stripped 8 bases from V and 9 bases from J, with 23 bases between. Germline loops: CDR1 SQVTM, CDR2 ANQGSEA. The CDR3 is 14 residues long. The CDR3 sequence: CSSLGVTGFREQFF. In DNA, the CDR3 is TGCAGCTCCCTGGGGGTTACGGGATTCCGTGAGCAGTTCTTC.

This clonotype came up a few times. The junction departs from the called germline gene at one end, perhaps through a read error. In DNA form, the CDR3 reads TGCGCCAGCAGCTTGGACCCGTACTACAAGCAGTACTTC. It encodes CASSLDPYYKQYF. The V gene is TRBV5-1, the J gene TRBJ2-7; D remains ambiguous. Germline values: CDR1 SGHRS, CDR2 YFSETQ. This CDR3 is built from 13 residues. Complete variable domain (other parts from reference TRBV5-1 and TRBJ2-7): KAGVTQTPRYLIKTRGQQVTLSCSPISGHRSVSWYQQTPGQGLQFLFEYFSETQRNKGNFPGRFSGRQFSNSRSEMNVSTLELGDSALYLCASSLDPYYKQYFGPGTRLTVT.

The sample holds a few counts of this clonotype. The chain links TRBV5-1 to TRBJ2-7; 7 positions agree with TRBD2. This CDR3 is 14 amino acids long. Germline lookup yields CDR1 SGHRS and CDR2 YFSETQ. Losses at the gene ends were 5 bases for V and 3 bases for J; bases not matched to a gene: 8. The CDR3 bases are TGCGCCAGCAGATCCGGACTAGGAGGCTACGAGCAGTACTTC. Its translation is CASRSGLGGYEQYF.

The V gene is TRBV6-5, the J gene TRBJ1-2; 7 bases agree with TRBD1. This CDR3 has 15 residues. Germline CDR1 MNHEY, CDR2 SVGAGI. Trimming cost V 6 bases and J 4 bases; bases outside gene matches: 11. CDR3 in amino acids: CASRQPGGSGYGYTF. CDR3 in DNA: TGTGCCAGCAGGCAACCAGGGGGATCCGGCTATGGCTACACCTTC.

This clonotype has only a few counts. This sequence joins TRBV20-1 and TRBJ1-5; D is uncertain. The CDR3 has 16 residues. V shed 0 bases and J shed 1 base, with 13 bases lying between them. Germline CDR1 DFQATT, CDR2 SNEGSKA (reference sequence). The CDR3 region has the DNA TGCAGTGCTAGAGATCGTCGGCAAAAGAGCAATCAGCCCCAGCATTTT. It encodes CSARDRRQKSNQPQHF.

The chain joins TRBV20-1 to TRBJ2-5, with 13 bases aligning to TRBD2. This CDR3 comprises 14 residues. The J segment lost 5 bases and the V segment lost 5 bases, leaving 5 bases of the junction unmatched. Germline V gene data show CDR1 as DFQATT and CDR2 as SNEGSKA (reference sequence). The CDR3 loop reads CSAPKLAGGETQYF. The CDR3 DNA is TGCAGTGCTCCCAAACTAGCGGGAGGGGAGACCCAGTACTTC.

The rearrangement uses TRBV27 and TRBJ2-7; the match to TRBD1 covers 8 bases. Germline V gives CDR1 MNHEY, CDR2 SMNVEV (reference sequence). The CDR3 totals 15 residues. V gave up 4 bases and J gave up 2 bases; unmatched junction bases: 7. Written as DNA, the CDR3 is TGTGCCAGCAGTTCCCCGAGGACAGGGCCCTACGAGCAGTACTTC. It is translated as CASSSPRTGPYEQYF.

This clonotype was counted only a few times. This sequence joins TRBV28 and TRBJ2-5, with 12 positions matching TRBD1. The CDR3 has 17 residues. V gave up 7 bases and J gave up 5 bases; unmatched junction bases: 14. In germline, CDR1 is MDHEN, CDR2 SYDVKM. For the CDR3, the DNA is TGTGCCAGCAACGTCCCGGGCGGGACAGGGGGCATTGAGACCCAGTACTTC. Its translation: CASNVPGGTGGIETQYF. The complete variable domain, with remaining parts taken from reference TRBV28 and TRBJ2-5, reads DVKVTQSSRYLVKRTGEKVFLECVQDMDHENMFWYRQDPGLGLRLIYFSYDVKMKEKGDIPEGYSVSREKKERFSLILESASTNQTSMYLCASNVPGGTGGIETQYFGPGTRLLVL.